Given below is one TCR beta chain in context. Its antigen remains unidentified. This record belongs to a study of T cell clonotyping in hematopoietic cell transplantation. Study-wide results and limits: Recipient TCR diversity dropped after transplant; expanded clonotypes rose from day 30 to 180.

The ends lost 5 bases at V and 8 bases at J; junction bases unmatched: 12. Germline assignment: CDR1 MNHEY and CDR2 SMNVEV (reference sequence). The length of the CDR3 is 15 residues. Libraries were prepared by immunoSEQ multiplex PCR; TCRdb keeps only in-frame clonotypes and omits some of them. The table lists fewer than 80,000 clones, roughly 93% of them singletons. The gene calls are TRBV27 and TRBJ2-1; the match to TRBD1 covers 7 bases. This receptor was obtained from a man aged 50-59 years in good health. Some clones in this sample may be carry-over from other donors' samples. Sequenced: peripheral blood mononuclear cells. CDR3 amino acids: CASSPNLNRGDEQFF. The CDR3 nucleotides are TGTGCCAGCAGTCCAAATTTGAACAGGGGAGATGAGCAGTTCTTC.